What follows are 26 T cell receptor beta chains derived from one specimen sequenced in a study of T cell repertoires in cytomegalovirus infection (dated by TCRdb to about 2019). This sample was sequenced with an Illumina HiSeq 1500. Through fastp at Q25 and MiXCR, TCRdb rebuilt clones from the public reads, retaining in-frame beta chains. One record per CDR3 amino acid sequence lists the most common genes and DNA. The sample has around 500,000 distinct CDR3 sequences on record, under 45% of them singletons. The top ten clonotypes cover approximately 40% of the sample. No cognate antigen is known for these TCRs. The intended sense of this specimen's treatment or condition label: in vitro stimulation with specific CMV peptide epitopes to enrich CMV-specific T cells. This specimen was cultured PBMCs, taken from culture after CMV antigen stimulation. Receptor source: a human donor in good health (CMV status not recorded). Some clones in this sample may be carry-over from other donors' samples.

The chain combines TRBV20-1 with TRBJ2-3; 11 bases agree with TRBD2. From germline, CDR1 is DFQATT and CDR2 SNEGSKA (reference sequence). V shed 3 bases, J shed 2 bases, and the junction held 4 bases outside the gene matches. The CDR3 runs 15 residues. In DNA form, the CDR3 reads TGCAGTGCTAGCCCGACTAGCGGGGACACAGATACGCAGTATTTT. It encodes CSASPTSGDTDTQYF.

A few counts support this clonotype. The chain is built from TRBV11-2 and TRBJ1-2; no firm D call. Germline CDR1 is SGHAT and CDR2 is FQNNGV. The CDR3 contains 15 residues. V shed 1 base and J shed 4 bases, with 13 bases lying between them. The CDR3 sequence is CASSLVIGSVYGYTF. CDR3 coding DNA: TGTGCCAGCAGCTTAGTAATAGGGTCCGTCTATGGCTACACCTTC.

V gene TRBV6-6 combines with J gene TRBJ1-2, with unresolved D. V lost 0 bases to trimming and J lost 5 bases, with 16 bases between them. This CDR3 comprises 16 residues. Germline CDR1 and CDR2: MNHNY and SVGAGI (reference sequence). The CDR3 nucleotides are TGTGCCAGCAGTTACTCTAAGGGAACGATGACATATGGCTACACCTTC. Encoded protein: CASSYSKGTMTYGYTF.

This clonotype was detected once. The chain combines TRBV30 with TRBJ2-1; D gene unclear. The CDR3 is made up of 14 amino acids. The germline CDR1 and CDR2 sequences are GTSNPN and SVGIG (reference sequence). The ends were cut back, 1 base at V and 7 bases at J, with 14 bases in the middle. CDR3 nucleotides: TGTGCCTGGAGTGAAACAGATGCGGTAAATGAGCAGTTCTTC. Protein sequence: CAWSETDAVNEQFF.

This rearrangement joins TRBV7-9 to TRBJ2-5, with 7 bases that match TRBD2. CDR3 length: 14 amino acids. Germline V gives CDR1 SEHNR, CDR2 FQNEAQ (reference sequence). V trimming: 5 bases; J trimming: 0 bases; junction bases outside the gene matches: 3. The CDR3 DNA reads as TGTGCCAGCAGCCAGGGACTAAACCAAGAGACCCAGTACTTC. This translates into CASSQGLNQETQYF.

V is TRBV7-2 and J is TRBJ2-1; 11 nucleotides line up with TRBD2. The V and J ends lost 2 bases and 2 bases, in that order; junction bases with no gene match: 11. The CDR3 length is 19 residues. In germline, CDR1 is SGHTA, CDR2 FQGNSA. DNA of the CDR3: TGTGCCAGCAGCTTAAGGGGGGGGCTACTAGCGGGAGCCTACAATGAGCAGTTCTTC. This codes for CASSLRGGLLAGAYNEQFF.

This clonotype has a handful of counts. The chain links TRBV7-2 to TRBJ2-7; the D gene is possibly TRBD2 (6 bases). The CDR3 length is 15 residues. The V end was cut by 5 bases, the J end by 7 bases, with 21 bases between. CDR1 SGHTA and CDR2 FQGNSA come from the germline V gene. The CDR3 DNA sequence: TGTGCCAGCAGCCAAGGGTCTCTTGGAGGGTGGGAGCAGTACTTC. This sequence encodes CASSQGSLGGWEQYF.

This clonotype has ten or more counts. The chain joins TRBV7-6 to TRBJ2-1; 13 nucleotides line up with TRBD2. Looked up from germline, CDR1 is SGHVS and CDR2 is FNYEAQ. CDR3 length equals 15 residues. Losses at the gene ends were 5 bases for V and 6 bases for J; bases not matched to a gene: 4. The CDR3 sequence: CASSPWTSGGNEQFF. CDR3 coding DNA: TGTGCCAGCAGCCCTTGGACTAGCGGGGGCAATGAGCAGTTCTTC.

The count of this clonotype is one. V usage is TRBV7-6 and J usage is TRBJ2-1; D possibly corresponds to TRBD1 (6 bases). In germline, CDR1 is SGHVS, CDR2 FNYEAQ. The V and J ends lost 5 bases and 5 bases respectively, with 16 bases between them. This CDR3 has 15 residues. CDR3 coding DNA: TGTGCCAGCAGCCAGGGGCTAGCTCCCGACAATGAGCAGTTCTTC. As protein: CASSQGLAPDNEQFF.

About this clonotype: A much larger clone lies one base from this, so it may be a read error. The V gene is TRBV7-2, the J gene TRBJ2-3, with D possibly being TRBD2 (6 bases). This CDR3 has 11 residues. The germline V gene encodes CDR1 SGHTA and CDR2 FQGNSA. DNA of the CDR3: TGTGCCAGCAGCTGGGGGGATAAGCAGTATTTT. It yields the protein CASSWGDKQYF.

The sample holds many counts of this clonotype. The chain uses TRBV27 and TRBJ1-6; D call uncertain. The V and J ends lost 5 bases and 7 bases respectively, with 18 bases between them. The CDR3 extends over 16 amino acids. Germline V gene lookup returns CDR1 MNHEY and CDR2 SMNVEV (reference sequence). The CDR3 coding sequence is TGTGCCAGCAGTAAACGGACCGGGCTGAACAATTCACCCCTCCACTTT. Translation: CASSKRTGLNNSPLHF.

This rearrangement joins TRBV11-2 to TRBJ2-2; D may be TRBD1 (6 bases). The CDR3 extends over 17 amino acids. CDR1 SGHAT and CDR2 FQNNGV come from the germline V gene. Trimming cost V 0 bases and J 3 bases, with 14 bases left between them. In nucleotides, the CDR3 is TGTGCCAGCAGCTTAGATCGGGGCAGGGGAGACACCGGGGAGCTGTTTTTT. Encoded protein: CASSLDRGRGDTGELFF.

There are a few counts of this clonotype. The gene calls are TRBV7-9 and TRBJ2-1, with D maybe TRBD1 (5 bases). The CDR3 consists of 15 residues. The V and J ends lost 5 bases and 6 bases respectively, with 17 bases between them. CDR1 and CDR2 from the germline V gene are SEHNR and FQNEAQ (reference sequence). In DNA form, the CDR3 reads TGTGCCAGCAGCCCCACAGGTTCCCCGGGCAATGAGCAGTTCTTC. Translating gives CASSPTGSPGNEQFF.

This clonotype was found a few times. The V gene is TRBV6-6, the J gene TRBJ2-5; 7 nucleotides agree with TRBD1. Germline V gene sequence: CDR1 MNHNY, CDR2 SVGAGI (reference sequence). The V and J ends lost 4 bases and 3 bases, in that order; junction bases with no gene match: 8. This CDR3 is built from 15 residues. The CDR3 DNA follows: TGTGCCAGCAGTTCCCTGGACAGGCTGAAAGAGACCCAGTACTTC. Its protein is CASSSLDRLKETQYF.

The rearrangement uses TRBV19 and TRBJ2-3; no firm D call. V was trimmed by 6 bases and J by 4 bases, leaving 8 bases between them. In germline, CDR1 is LNHDA, CDR2 SQIVND (reference sequence). The CDR3 contains 12 residues. The CDR3 is CASSPWSDTQYF. The CDR3 DNA is TGTGCCAGTAGCCCTTGGTCAGATACGCAGTATTTT.

The J gene is TRBJ1-2, the V gene TRBV19, with D possibly being TRBD1 (5 bases). CDR1 is LNHDA, CDR2 SQIVND, per germline (reference sequence). This CDR3 is 14 amino acids long. V was pared by 6 bases and J by 5 bases, with 16 bases between. In DNA form, the CDR3 reads TGTGCCAGTAGAGGGGCACCAGAAGGATATGGCTACACCTTC. Translated: CASRGAPEGYGYTF.

The chain combines TRBV2 with TRBJ1-6, with D unresolved. The V end lost 4 bases, the J end lost 7 bases, and 5 bases lay between the germline ends. This CDR3 comprises 12 residues. Germline V gene sequence: CDR1 SNHLY, CDR2 FYNNEI. The CDR3 region is CASSADNSPLHF. Written as DNA, the CDR3 is TGTGCCAGCAGTGCCGACAATTCACCCCTCCACTTT.

In its sample, this clonotype was seen a few times. The V call is TRBV12-3 or TRBV12-4, the J call TRBJ2-7; TRBD1 agrees at 7 bases. J lost 0 bases, V lost 4 bases, and 3 bases had no gene match. The CDR3 length is 14 residues. The CDR3 reads CASSSQGPSYEQYF. The CDR3 nucleotides read TGTGCCAGCAGTTCACAGGGGCCCTCCTACGAGCAGTACTTC.

This chain uses TRBV12-3 or TRBV12-4 with TRBJ2-1, with TRBD2 matching over 8 bases. V gave up 3 bases and J gave up 5 bases; unmatched junction bases: 6. This CDR3 has 15 amino acids. The CDR3 here is CASSFRLAQHNEQFF. CDR3 DNA sequence: TGTGCCAGCAGTTTCCGACTAGCGCAACACAATGAGCAGTTCTTC.

This clonotype was picked up a small number of times. This sequence joins TRBV20-1 and TRBJ2-7; no clear D. Germline V gives CDR1 DFQATT, CDR2 SNEGSKA (reference sequence). Trimming took off 0 bases at V and 1 base at J, with 10 bases between the two ends. The CDR3 extends over 14 amino acids. The CDR3 here is CSARDVPRSYEQYF. The CDR3, as DNA: TGCAGTGCTAGAGATGTTCCCAGATCCTACGAGCAGTACTTC.

The genes are TRBV7-8 and TRBJ2-2; 9 bases match TRBD2. Per germline, CDR1 SGHVS and CDR2 FQNEAQ. J lost 3 bases, V lost 1 base, and 6 bases had no gene match. This CDR3 comprises 17 residues. CDR3 in amino acids: CASSLGRLAVHTGELFF. The CDR3 coding sequence is TGTGCCAGCAGCTTAGGGAGACTAGCGGTACACACCGGGGAGCTGTTTTTT.

The J gene is TRBJ2-1, the V gene TRBV6-1, with no clear D. Germline V gives CDR1 MNHNS, CDR2 SASEGT. The CDR3 contains 14 residues. Deletions cut 10 bases from V and 2 bases from J, with 15 bases between. The DNA of the CDR3 is TGTGCCACCGACTCCTTCCGCACCTACAATGAGCAGTTCTTC. It codes for CATDSFRTYNEQFF.

As concerns this clonotype: This may be a read error, as it is one base from a much larger clone. V gene TRBV7-6 combines with J gene TRBJ1-1; possible D gene TRBD1, 5 bases. Germline values: CDR1 SGHVS, CDR2 FNYEAQ. The length of the CDR3 is 14 residues. CDR3 sequence (DNA): TGTGCCAGCAGCACAGAGACCGGGACCCCTGAGGCTTCCTTT. Translated, it gives CASSTETGTPEASF. Supplemented by reference TRBV7-6 and TRBJ1-1, the full variable domain reads GAGVSQSPRYKVTKRGQDVALRCDPISGHVSLYWYRQALGQGPEFLTYFNYEAQQDKSGLPNDRFSAERPEGSISTLTIQRTEQRDSAMYRCASSTETGTPEASFGQGTRLTVV.

This clonotype occurred a few times. This chain connects TRBV7-9 to TRBJ2-1, with D uncertain. Trimming removed 2 bases at V and 11 bases at J, with 10 bases between. CDR3 size: 12 residues. Germline CDR1 is SEHNR and CDR2 is FQNEAQ (reference sequence). Here the CDR3 reads CASSLWRSQQFF. As DNA, the CDR3 is TGTGCCAGCAGCTTATGGCGGTCCCAGCAGTTCTTC.

The chain recombines TRBV2 with TRBJ1-1, with TRBD1 as a possible D gene (5 bases). The germline gives CDR1 SNHLY, CDR2 FYNNEI. V gave up 7 bases and J gave up 7 bases, with 10 bases separating them. This CDR3 contains 11 residues. This CDR3 is CASTLQVEAFF. For the CDR3, the DNA is TGTGCCAGCACACTACAGGTTGAAGCTTTCTTT.

This clonotype showed up just a few times. This CDR3 is CASSETVNTQYF. CDR3 nucleotides: TGTGCCAGCAGTGAAACGGTGAATACGCAGTATTTT. The V and J genes are TRBV6-2 or TRBV6-3 and TRBJ2-3, with D uncertain. V was pared by 5 bases and J by 7 bases, with 10 bases between. CDR1 is MNHEY, CDR2 SVGEGT, per germline. There are 12 residues in the CDR3.